This T cell receptor beta chain emerged from a study of cytomegalovirus exposure and HLA in healthy donors (dated by TCRdb to 2016 to 2017). As for the study more broadly: The roughly 670 repertoires of the first cohort and the 120 validation repertoires were produced on the same platform, according to a later analysis. The aim of the study was to test whether cataloging public T cell receptors could identify signatures of past pathogen exposure. A separate validation cohort of roughly 130 different subjects was used in addition to the roughly 620-subject first cohort. To predict cytomegalovirus infection status, the study combined high-throughput TCR immunosequencing, statistical association of individual TCRs with disease status, and machine learning.

Separate from the approximately 690-subject first cohort, the validation cohort of about 130 subjects was the group to which the donors belonged. Beyond this particular receptor, the publication reports: According to the authors, the approach could potentially be generalized to other disease states and immunological phenotypes. The study gave a list of about 160 TCR beta chains associated with cytomegalovirus. The validation cohort had no HLA typing available for a later analysis, so co-occurrence within that cohort was assessed over all 120 or so repertoires. A later analysis found that TCRs clustered in the first cohort also tended to co-occur in the 95 to 150 validation repertoires, with 94% of cluster scores above 0. In vitro tests confirmed that a few of the cytomegalovirus-associated TCR beta chains recognize cytomegalovirus antigens. The classifier was reported to diagnose cytomegalovirus status with high specificity and sensitivity in both the original and validation cohorts. Most TCR sequences were observed very rarely across donors, whereas some public TCRs were present in many individuals.

The CDR3 numbers 14 residues from cysteine through phenylalanine. Only CDR3 DNA remains: 42 bases, in frame from the first base. At the junction V is shortened by 1 base and J by 6 bases, with 11 bases in between. Sequences MNHEY (CDR1) and SMNVEV (CDR2) are obtained from the germline V gene (reference sequence). With respect to this clone: There is no known antigen for this receptor. Qualities for individual bases were not recorded, and no much larger clone is one base off.

Libraries were made using the immunoSEQ multiplex PCR assay. The original methods were these. A statistical classification framework was built to diagnose cytomegalovirus status from the catalog of TCR beta chain sequences. This immuneACCESS table, as held by TCRdb, lists in-frame sequences with V and J called but not all clones. Of the missing ones, under half trace to an unresolved V gene in checked studies; the others have no known cause. V and J calls plus clone size are reproduced from that table; the DNA served to infer D and trimming. The sample table holds about 310,000 clones, of which 88% were seen once. Around 1% of the sample rests with the top ten.

The V and J genes are TRBV27 and TRBJ2-3; no D segment can be confidently identified. The clonotype comes from a man aged 25 to 40 in good health and CMV-seronegative. The specimen sequenced was PBMCs. The DNA sequence follows: TGTGCCAGCAGTTTATACTACCTGGCGGATACGCAGTATTTT. Translated, it gives CASSLYYLADTQYF.